This T cell receptor (beta chain) was sequenced for a study of early T cells in non-severe SARS-CoV-2 infection. Trimming took 4 bases from V and 0 from J, leaving 7 bases between them. This CDR3 region has 13 residues. Germline loops: CDR1 GTSNPN, CDR2 SVGIG (reference sequence). MiXCR, run by TCRdb on the 5' RACE reads, gives a single entry per CDR3 protein. This sample carries some 60,000 distinct CDR3 sequences, about 12% of them seen once, and the ten largest clones take 2.9%. Specimen: whole blood. The source is an adult who was a healthcare worker with PCR-confirmed SARS-CoV-2 infection or an uninfected control (not recorded which). This chain connects TRBV30 to TRBJ1-3; the D gene is possibly TRBD1 (5 bases). The CDR3, as DNA: TGTGCCTGGACCGGGGCCTCTGGAAACACCATATATTTT. The encoded protein is CAWTGASGNTIYF.